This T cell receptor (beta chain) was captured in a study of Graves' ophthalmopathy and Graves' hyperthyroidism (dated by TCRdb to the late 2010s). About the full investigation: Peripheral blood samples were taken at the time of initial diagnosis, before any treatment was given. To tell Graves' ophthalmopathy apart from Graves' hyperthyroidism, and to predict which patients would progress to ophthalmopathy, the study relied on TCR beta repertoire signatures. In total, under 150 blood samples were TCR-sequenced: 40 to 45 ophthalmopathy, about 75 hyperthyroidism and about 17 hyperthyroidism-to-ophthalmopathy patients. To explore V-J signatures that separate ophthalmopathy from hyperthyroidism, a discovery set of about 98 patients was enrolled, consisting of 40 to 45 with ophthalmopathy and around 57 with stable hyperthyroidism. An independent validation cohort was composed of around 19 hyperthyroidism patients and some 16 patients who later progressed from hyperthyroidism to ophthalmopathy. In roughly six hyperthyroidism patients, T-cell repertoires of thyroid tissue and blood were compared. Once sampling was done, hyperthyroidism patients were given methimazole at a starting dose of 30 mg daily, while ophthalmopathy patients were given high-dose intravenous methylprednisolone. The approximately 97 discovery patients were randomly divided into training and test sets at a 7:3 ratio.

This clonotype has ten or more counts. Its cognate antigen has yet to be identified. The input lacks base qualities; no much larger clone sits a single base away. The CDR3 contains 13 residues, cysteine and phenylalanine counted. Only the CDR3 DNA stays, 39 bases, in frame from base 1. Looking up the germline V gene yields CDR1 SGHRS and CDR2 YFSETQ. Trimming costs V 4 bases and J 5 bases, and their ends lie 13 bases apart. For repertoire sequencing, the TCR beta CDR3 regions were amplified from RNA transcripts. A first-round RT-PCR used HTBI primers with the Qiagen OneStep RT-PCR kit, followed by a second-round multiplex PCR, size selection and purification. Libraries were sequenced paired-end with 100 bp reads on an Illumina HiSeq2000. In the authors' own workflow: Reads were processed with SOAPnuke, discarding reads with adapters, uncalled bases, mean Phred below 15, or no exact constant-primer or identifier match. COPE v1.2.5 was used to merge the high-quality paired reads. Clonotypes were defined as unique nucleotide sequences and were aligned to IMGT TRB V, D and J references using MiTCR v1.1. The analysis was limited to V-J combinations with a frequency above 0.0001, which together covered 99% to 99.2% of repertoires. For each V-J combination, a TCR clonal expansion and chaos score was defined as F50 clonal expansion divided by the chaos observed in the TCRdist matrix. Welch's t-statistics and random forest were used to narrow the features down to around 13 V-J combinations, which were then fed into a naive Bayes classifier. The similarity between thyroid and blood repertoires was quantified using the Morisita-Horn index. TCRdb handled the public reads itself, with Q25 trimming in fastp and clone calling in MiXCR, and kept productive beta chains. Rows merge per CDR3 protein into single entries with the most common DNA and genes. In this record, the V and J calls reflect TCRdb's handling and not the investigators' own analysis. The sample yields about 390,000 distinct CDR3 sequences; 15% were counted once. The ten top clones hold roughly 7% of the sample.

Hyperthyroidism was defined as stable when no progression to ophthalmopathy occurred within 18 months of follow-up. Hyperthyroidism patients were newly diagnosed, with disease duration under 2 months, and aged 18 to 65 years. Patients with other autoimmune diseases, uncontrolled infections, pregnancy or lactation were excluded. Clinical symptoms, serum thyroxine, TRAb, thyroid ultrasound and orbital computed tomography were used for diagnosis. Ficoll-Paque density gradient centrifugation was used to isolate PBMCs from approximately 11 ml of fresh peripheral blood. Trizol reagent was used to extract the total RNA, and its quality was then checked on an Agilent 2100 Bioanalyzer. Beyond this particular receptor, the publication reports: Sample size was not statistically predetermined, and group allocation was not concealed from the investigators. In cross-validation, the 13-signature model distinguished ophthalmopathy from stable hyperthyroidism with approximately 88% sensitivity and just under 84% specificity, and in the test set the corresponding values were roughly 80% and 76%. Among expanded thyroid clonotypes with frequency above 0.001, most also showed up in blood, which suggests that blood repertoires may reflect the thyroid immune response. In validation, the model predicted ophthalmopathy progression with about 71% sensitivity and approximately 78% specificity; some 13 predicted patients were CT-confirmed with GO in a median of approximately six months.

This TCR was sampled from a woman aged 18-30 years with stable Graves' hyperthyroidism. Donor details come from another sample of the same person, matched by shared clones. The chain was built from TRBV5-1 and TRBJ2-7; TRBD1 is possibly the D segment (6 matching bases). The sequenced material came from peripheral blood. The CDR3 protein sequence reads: CASSPLDSHEQYF. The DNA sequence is TGCGCCAGCAGCCCCCTGGACAGCCACGAGCAGTACTTC.